One sample yielded the 5 T cell receptor beta chains listed below, sequenced in a study of shared clonotypes between healthy human individuals. Naive CD8 isolation took CD45RO-negative cells positively selected for CCR7 and excluded terminally differentiated effector memory CD45RA+ cells. The assay was immunoSEQ multiplex PCR, and TCRdb's table has in-frame clones only and misses some. The sample lists 2 million or so clones, 85% to 95% occurring once. Source material: naive CD8+ T cells sorted from blood. The receptor source for this set is a young man in good health.

The rearrangement uses TRBV9 and TRBJ1-1; TRBD1 might be the D (6 bases). Germline V gene lookup returns CDR1 SGDLS and CDR2 YYNGEE. This CDR3 contains 16 residues. V lost 4 bases to trimming and J lost 4 bases, with 20 bases between them. CDR3: CASSIPTGHLTTEAFF. CDR3 DNA: TGTGCCAGCAGCATTCCGACGGGACATCTAACCACTGAAGCTTTCTTT. The variable domain in full, completed from reference TRBV9 and TRBJ1-1, reads DSGVTQTPKHLITATGQRVTLRCSPRSGDLSVYWYQQSLDQGLQFLIQYYNGEERAKGNILERFSAQQFPDLHSELNLSSLELGDSALYFCASSIPTGHLTTEAFFGQGTRLTVV.

In this sample, this clone turned up a few times. The rearrangement joins TRBV29-1 to TRBJ1-2; TRBD1 matches 9 bases. Trimming took 6 bases from V and 1 from J; bases not matched to a gene: 3. The length of the CDR3 is 13 residues. Germline V gene sequence: CDR1 SQVTM, CDR2 ANQGSEA. DNA of the CDR3: TGCAGCGTCGGACAGGGGAGTAACTATGGCTACACCTTC. Translating it yields CSVGQGSNYGYTF.

This chain uses TRBV30 with TRBJ2-1, with a weak D call TRBD1 (5 bases). Per the germline V gene, CDR1 is GTSNPN and CDR2 is SVGIG (reference sequence). Trimming took 0 bases from V and 5 from J, leaving 11 bases between them. The CDR3 length is 14 residues. CDR3 sequence: CAWSVTTGHNEQFF. Here the CDR3 DNA reads TGTGCCTGGAGTGTTACTACAGGCCACAATGAGCAGTTCTTC.

The genes are TRBV4-3 and TRBJ1-2; 8 bases map to TRBD1. Germline V gene data show CDR1 as LGHNA and CDR2 as YSLEER. The CDR3 consists of 16 residues. J gave up 3 bases and V 4 bases, and 10 bases lay outside the gene matches. The CDR3: CASSRISMTGDYGYTF. CDR3 in DNA: TGCGCCAGCAGCCGAATTTCAATGACAGGGGACTATGGCTACACCTTC.

V gene TRBV2 combines with J gene TRBJ2-7; a weak D match, TRBD1 (7 bases). The ends were cut back, 0 bases at V and 2 bases at J, with 14 bases in the middle. The CDR3 runs to 16 residues. Per germline, CDR1 SNHLY and CDR2 FYNNEI. The CDR3 sequence is CASSEAHGRGAYEQYF. As DNA, the CDR3 is TGTGCCAGCAGTGAAGCGCACGGCAGGGGGGCCTACGAGCAGTACTTC.